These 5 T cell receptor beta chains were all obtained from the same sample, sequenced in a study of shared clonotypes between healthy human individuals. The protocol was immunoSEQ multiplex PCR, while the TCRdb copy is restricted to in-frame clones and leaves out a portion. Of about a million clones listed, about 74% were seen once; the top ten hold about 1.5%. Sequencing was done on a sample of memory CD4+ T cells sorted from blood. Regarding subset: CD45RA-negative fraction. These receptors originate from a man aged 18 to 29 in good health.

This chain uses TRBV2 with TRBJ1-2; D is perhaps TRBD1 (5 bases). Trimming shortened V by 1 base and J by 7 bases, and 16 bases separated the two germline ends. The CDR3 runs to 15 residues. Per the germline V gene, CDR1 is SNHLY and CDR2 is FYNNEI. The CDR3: CASSEGSGEGVGYTF. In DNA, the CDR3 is TGTGCCAGCAGTGAAGGAAGTGGGGAAGGGGTTGGCTACACCTTC.

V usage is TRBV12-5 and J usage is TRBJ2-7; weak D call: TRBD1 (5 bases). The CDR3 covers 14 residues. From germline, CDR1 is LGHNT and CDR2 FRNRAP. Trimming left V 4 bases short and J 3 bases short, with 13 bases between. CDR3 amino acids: CASGSGSGNYEQYF. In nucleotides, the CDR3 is TGTGCTAGTGGTTCTGGCTCAGGGAACTACGAGCAGTACTTC.

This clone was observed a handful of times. The CDR3 region has the DNA TGTGCCAGCTCACCCGCAGTGGGGTTGAACACTGAAGCTTTCTTT. Protein sequence: CASSPAVGLNTEAFF. V gene TRBV18 combines with J gene TRBJ1-1; D remains ambiguous. Germline V gives CDR1 KGHSH, CDR2 LQKENI. The CDR3 covers 15 residues. Between the trimmed V and J ends, which lost 3 bases and 0 bases, there was a span of 11 bases.

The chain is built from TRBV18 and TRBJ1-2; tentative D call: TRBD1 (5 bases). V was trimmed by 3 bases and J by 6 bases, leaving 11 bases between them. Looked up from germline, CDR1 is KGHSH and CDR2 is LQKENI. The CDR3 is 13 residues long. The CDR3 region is CASSPGGGHGYTF. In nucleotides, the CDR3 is TGTGCCAGCTCACCGGGGGGAGGTCATGGCTACACCTTC.

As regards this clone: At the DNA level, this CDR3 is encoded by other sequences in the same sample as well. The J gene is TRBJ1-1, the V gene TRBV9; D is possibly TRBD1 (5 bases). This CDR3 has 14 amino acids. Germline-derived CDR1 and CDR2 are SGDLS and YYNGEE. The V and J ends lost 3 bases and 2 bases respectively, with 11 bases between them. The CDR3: CASSAQGLNTEAFF. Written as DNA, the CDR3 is TGTGCCAGCAGCGCCCAGGGACTCAACACTGAAGCTTTCTTT.